One sample yielded the 10 T cell receptor beta chains listed below, sequenced in a study of a mutant IDH1 vaccine in newly diagnosed glioma. Time point: baseline, week 1 (first vaccination visit). Specified treatment: pre-vaccination baseline after standard-of-care therapy. Here immunoSEQ multiplex PCR was the method, and the copy in TCRdb shows in-frame clones only, minus some. The repertoire holds some 56,000 clones, with 75% to 95% as singletons. The sample consisted of PBMCs, taken from a glioma patient treated with radiotherapy, temozolomide or both. These receptors were obtained from a man over 45 with glioma.

This chain uses TRBV2 with TRBJ2-2; 8 bases map to TRBD2. The germline CDR1 and CDR2 sequences are SNHLY and FYNNEI. Trimming took 4 bases from V and 5 from J; bases not matched to a gene: 9. The CDR3 has 16 amino acids. CDR3 sequence (DNA): TGTGCCAGCAGTGGGGTACTAGCGGAGAGGACCGGGGAGCTGTTTTTT. Protein: CASSGVLAERTGELFF.

The chain carries TRBV10-3 and TRBJ1-5; 10 nucleotides align to TRBD1. CDR1 is ENHRY and CDR2 is SYGVKD in the germline V gene. The junction had 9 bases not matched to a gene; V was cut back by 6 bases and J by 4 bases. The CDR3 has 16 amino acids. Here the CDR3 DNA reads TGTGCCATCAGCCCGGGACAGGGGATTGCAAATCAGCCCCAGCATTTT. Translating it yields CAISPGQGIANQPQHF.

The chain employs TRBV30 and TRBJ1-6; D is unclear. Per germline, CDR1 GTSNPN and CDR2 SVGIG (reference sequence). V gave up 2 bases and J gave up 1 base, with 9 bases separating them. The CDR3 has 15 amino acids. The CDR3 region is CAWSNGESYNSPLHF. The DNA of the CDR3 is TGTGCCTGGAGTAACGGGGAATCCTATAATTCACCCCTCCACTTT.

V and J are TRBV27 and TRBJ2-7; the match to TRBD1 covers 10 bases. Unmatched junction bases numbered 7, after V lost 5 bases and J lost 3 bases. The V gene's germline CDR1 is MNHEY and CDR2 SMNVEV (reference sequence). CDR3 length equals 15 residues. The CDR3 loop is CASSLTGTGDYEQYF. In DNA, the CDR3 is TGTGCCAGCAGTCTTACCGGGACAGGGGACTACGAGCAGTACTTC.

For the CDR3, the DNA is TGCAGTGCTAGAACGACGACTGAAGCTTTCTTT. Protein product: CSARTTTEAFF. The chain uses TRBV20-1 and TRBJ1-1; D ambiguous. This CDR3 spans 11 amino acids. Trimming cost V 2 bases and J 5 bases, with 6 bases left between them. In germline, CDR1 is DFQATT, CDR2 SNEGSKA (reference sequence).

Only one count was recorded for this clone. The V and J genes are TRBV7-2 and TRBJ2-7; TRBD1 is a possible D gene (6 bases). The CDR3 is 17 residues long. The V and J ends lost 4 bases and 3 bases respectively, with 22 bases between them. Germline V gives CDR1 SGHTA, CDR2 FQGNSA. CDR3 loop: CASSSLTTGKQNYEQYF. The CDR3 region has the DNA TGTGCCAGCAGCTCTTTAACAACAGGGAAACAGAACTACGAGCAGTACTTC.

This clone showed up just a few times. The genes are TRBV11-2 and TRBJ2-2; D unclear. The CDR3 covers 12 residues. Germline CDR1 is SGHAT and CDR2 is FQNNGV. The V and J ends lost 8 bases and 9 bases respectively, with 13 bases between them. Here the CDR3 reads CASHLSSRELFF. DNA of the CDR3: TGTGCCAGCCACCTCTCTTCTAGGGAGCTGTTTTTT.

The rearrangement joins TRBV7-6 to TRBJ1-1; no clear D gene. The germline V gene has CDR1 SGHVS and CDR2 FNYEAQ. Trimming stripped 2 bases from V and 0 bases from J, with 7 bases between. The CDR3 is 14 amino acids. CDR3 DNA sequence: TGTGCCAGCAGCTTATCACAGTTGAACACTGAAGCTTTCTTT. This encodes CASSLSQLNTEAFF. Supplemented by reference TRBV7-6 and TRBJ1-1, the full variable domain reads GAGVSQSPRYKVTKRGQDVALRCDPISGHVSLYWYRQALGQGPEFLTYFNYEAQQDKSGLPNDRFSAERPEGSISTLTIQRTEQRDSAMYRCASSLSQLNTEAFFGQGTRLTVV.

The chain is built from TRBV2 and TRBJ1-5; D is ambiguous. V shed 5 bases and J shed 0 bases, with 8 bases lying between them. This CDR3 is built from 14 residues. Germline loops: CDR1 SNHLY, CDR2 FYNNEI. For the CDR3, the DNA is TGTGCCAGCAGTAAAGACGGTAGCAATCAGCCCCAGCATTTT. Its translation is CASSKDGSNQPQHF.

The rearrangement joins TRBV30 to TRBJ1-1; D is undetermined. The V gene lost 0 bases and the J gene lost 11 bases, with 16 bases spanning the gap. Per germline, CDR1 GTSNPN and CDR2 SVGIG (reference sequence). The CDR3 length is 13 residues. The CDR3, as DNA: TGTGCCTGGAGTGTACCCGGAGCGGCCTATGCTTTCTTT. As protein: CAWSVPGAAYAFF. Filled out from reference TRBV30 and TRBJ1-1, the complete variable domain reads SQTIHQWPATLVQPVGSPLSLECTVEGTSNPNLYWYRQAAGRGLQLLFYSVGIGQISSEVPQNLSASRPQDRQFILSSKKLLLSDSGFYLCAWSVPGAAYAFFGQGTRLTVV.